This T cell receptor (beta chain) was identified in a study of blood T cell repertoires in COVID-19. The wider study: T cells, B-cell-depleted T cells, or PBMCs provided the cDNA or gDNA that served as material.

V was pared by 2 bases and J by 5 bases, with 13 bases between. This CDR3 contains 15 residues. CDR1 and CDR2 (germline): MDHEN, SYDVKM. Measured with immunoSEQ multiplex PCR; TCRdb has only the in-frame clones, and not every one. The sample contains roughly 200,000 clones, 80% to 90% of which appear only once. Sequencing was performed on PBMCs or T cells enriched from blood (not recorded which). V usage is TRBV28 and J usage is TRBJ1-5; D may be TRBD1 (6 bases). The clonotype originates from a young man in a cohort exposed to, infected with or recovered from COVID-19 (not recorded which). The CDR3 region is CASSLDHRDHQPQHF. The DNA of the CDR3 is TGTGCCAGCAGTTTAGACCACAGGGACCATCAGCCCCAGCATTTT. Full variable domain (missing parts from reference TRBV28 and TRBJ1-5): DVKVTQSSRYLVKRTGEKVFLECVQDMDHENMFWYRQDPGLGLRLIYFSYDVKMKEKGDIPEGYSVSREKKERFSLILESASTNQTSMYLCASSLDHRDHQPQHFGDGTRLSIL.